This TCR beta chain derives from a study of blood T cell repertoires in COVID-19. In the study overall: Both acute and convalescent COVID-19 samples were obtained from the United States, Italy and Spain.

In the original workflow: Reference gene primer amplification in the assay estimated nucleated cell counts. Clones were sequenced by immunoSEQ multiplex PCR, and TCRdb holds only the in-frame ones, with some missing. That table furnishes V, J and clone size, whereas the DNA furnished D and trimming. Among more than 300,000 clones, more than 75% were seen once, and the ten largest hold about 1.1%. This CDR3 contains 18 residues. Germline V gene sequence: CDR1 SGHNT, CDR2 YYREEE (reference sequence). V lost 4 bases, J lost 0 bases, and 14 bases stayed unmatched. Participants, about 18 to 90 years old, spanned some 23 US areas.

This rearrangement joins TRBV5-4 to TRBJ1-2, with 8 bases matching TRBD1. Sequencing input: PBMCs or T cells enriched from blood (not recorded which). The sequence derives from a woman aged 18-30 years who had recovered from COVID-19. The CDR3 DNA is TGTGCCAGCAGCCAGACCGGGACAGGAACCTTAACTAACTATGGCTACACCTTC. Translated: CASSQTGTGTLTNYGYTF.